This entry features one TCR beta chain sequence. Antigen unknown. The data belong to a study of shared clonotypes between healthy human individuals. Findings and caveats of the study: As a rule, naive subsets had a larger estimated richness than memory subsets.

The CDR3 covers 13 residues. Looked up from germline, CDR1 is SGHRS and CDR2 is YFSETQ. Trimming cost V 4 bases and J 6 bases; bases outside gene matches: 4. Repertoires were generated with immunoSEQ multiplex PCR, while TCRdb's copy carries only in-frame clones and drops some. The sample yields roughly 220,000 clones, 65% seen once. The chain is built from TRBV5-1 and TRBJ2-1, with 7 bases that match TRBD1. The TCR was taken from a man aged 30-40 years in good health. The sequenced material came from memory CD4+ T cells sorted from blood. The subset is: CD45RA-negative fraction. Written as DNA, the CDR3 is TGCGCCAGCAGCCCCGGACAGGCCAATGAGCAGTTCTTC. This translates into CASSPGQANEQFF.